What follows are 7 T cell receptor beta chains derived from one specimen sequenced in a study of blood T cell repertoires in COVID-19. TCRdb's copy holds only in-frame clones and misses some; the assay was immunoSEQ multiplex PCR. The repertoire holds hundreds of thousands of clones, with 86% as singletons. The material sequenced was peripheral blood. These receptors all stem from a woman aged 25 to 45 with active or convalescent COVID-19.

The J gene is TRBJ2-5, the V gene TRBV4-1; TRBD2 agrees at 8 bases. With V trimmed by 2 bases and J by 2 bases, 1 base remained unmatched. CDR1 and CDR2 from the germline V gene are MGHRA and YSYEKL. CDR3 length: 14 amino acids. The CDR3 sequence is CASSQSGGQETQYF. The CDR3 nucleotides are TGCGCCAGCAGCCAAAGCGGGGGACAAGAGACCCAGTACTTC.

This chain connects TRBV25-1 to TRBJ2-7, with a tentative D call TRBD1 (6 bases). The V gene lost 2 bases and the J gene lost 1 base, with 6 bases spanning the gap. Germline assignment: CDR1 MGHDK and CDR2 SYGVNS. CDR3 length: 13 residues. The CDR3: CASSETGSYEQYF. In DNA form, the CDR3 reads TGTGCCAGCAGTGAAACAGGGTCCTACGAGCAGTACTTC.

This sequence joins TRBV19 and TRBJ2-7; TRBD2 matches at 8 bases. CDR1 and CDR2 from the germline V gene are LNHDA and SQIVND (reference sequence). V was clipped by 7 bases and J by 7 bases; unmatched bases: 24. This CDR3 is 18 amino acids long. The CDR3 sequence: CASTLGAGGPTPTGEQYF. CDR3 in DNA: TGTGCCAGTACCCTCGGGGCGGGAGGCCCGACCCCCACTGGGGAGCAGTACTTC.

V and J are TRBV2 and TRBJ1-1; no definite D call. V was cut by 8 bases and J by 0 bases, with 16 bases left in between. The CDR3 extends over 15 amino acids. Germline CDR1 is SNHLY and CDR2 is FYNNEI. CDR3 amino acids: CASGESRDMNTEAFF. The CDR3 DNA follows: TGTGCCAGCGGGGAGAGTCGTGACATGAACACTGAAGCTTTCTTT.

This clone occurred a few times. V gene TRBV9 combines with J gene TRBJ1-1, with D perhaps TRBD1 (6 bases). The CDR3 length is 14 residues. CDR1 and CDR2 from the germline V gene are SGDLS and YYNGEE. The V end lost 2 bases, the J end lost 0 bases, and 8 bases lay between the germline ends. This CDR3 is CASSVTGMNTEAFF. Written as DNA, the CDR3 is TGTGCCAGCAGCGTCACAGGGATGAACACTGAAGCTTTCTTT.

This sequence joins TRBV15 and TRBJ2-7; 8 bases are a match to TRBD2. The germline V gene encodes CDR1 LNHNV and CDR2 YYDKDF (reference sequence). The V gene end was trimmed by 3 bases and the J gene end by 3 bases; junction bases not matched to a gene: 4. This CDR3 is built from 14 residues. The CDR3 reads CATSRELADYEQYF. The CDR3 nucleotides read TGTGCCACCAGCAGGGAACTAGCGGACTACGAGCAGTACTTC. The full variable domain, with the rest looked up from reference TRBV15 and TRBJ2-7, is DAMVIQNPRYQVTQFGKPVTLSCSQTLNHNVMYWYQQKSSQAPKLLFHYYDKDFNNEADTPDNFQSRRPNTSFCFLDIRSPGLGDTAMYLCATSRELADYEQYFGPGTRLTVT.

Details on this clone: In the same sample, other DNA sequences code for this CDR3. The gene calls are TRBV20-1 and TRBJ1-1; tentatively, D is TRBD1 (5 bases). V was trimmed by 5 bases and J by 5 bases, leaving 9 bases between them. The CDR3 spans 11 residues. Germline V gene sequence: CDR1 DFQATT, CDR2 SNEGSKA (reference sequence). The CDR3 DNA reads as TGCAGTGCTCGAAGACAGACTGAAGCTTTCTTT. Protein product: CSARRQTEAFF.